A single sample gave rise to the 17 T cell receptor beta chains below, sequenced in a study of blood T cell repertoires in COVID-19. The table came from immunoSEQ multiplex PCR; TCRdb's copy has only in-frame clones and leaves some out. This table holds about 53,000 clones, approximately 80% found once. Sequencing was carried out using peripheral blood. The receptors shown here come from a man between 65 and 80 years old with active or convalescent COVID-19.

V gene TRBV5-4 combines with J gene TRBJ1-1, with TRBD1 identical over 8 bases. CDR3 length: 15 amino acids. CDR1 is SGHNT and CDR2 is YYREEE in the germline V gene (reference sequence). V shed 1 base, J shed 1 base, and the junction held 3 bases outside the gene matches. The CDR3 region is CASSLSGGGNTEAFF. The CDR3 DNA follows: TGTGCCAGCAGCTTGTCAGGGGGCGGGAACACTGAAGCTTTCTTT.

The rearrangement joins TRBV5-5 to TRBJ2-7; TRBD2 agrees at 7 bases. Trimming took 4 bases from V and 3 from J; bases not matched to a gene: 7. This CDR3 has 14 amino acids. In germline, CDR1 is SGHKS, CDR2 YYEKEE (reference sequence). CDR3 DNA sequence: TGTGCCAGCAGCCCCCAGGGACTACTCTACGAGCAGTACTTC. Protein: CASSPQGLLYEQYF.

CDR3 loop: CASSSLLNEQFF. The DNA of the CDR3 is TGTGCCAGCAGTAGTCTATTAAATGAGCAGTTCTTC. The chain couples TRBV12-3 or TRBV12-4 to TRBJ2-1, with D uncertain. CDR3 length: 12 amino acids. V shed 5 bases and J shed 7 bases, with 9 bases lying between them.

Here the CDR3 DNA reads TGTGCCATCAGTGGAAAGACAGGGGGCCACACTGAAGCTTTCTTT. Its protein is CAISGKTGGHTEAFF. The chain uses TRBV10-3 and TRBJ1-1; 10 bases are shared with TRBD1. Per germline, CDR1 ENHRY and CDR2 SYGVKD. There are 15 residues in the CDR3. The J segment lost 3 bases and the V segment lost 4 bases, leaving 5 bases of the junction unmatched.

Here the CDR3 reads CASSLNSGANTEAFF. The CDR3 DNA is TGTGCCAGCAGTTTAAATTCAGGGGCGAACACTGAAGCTTTCTTT. This chain connects TRBV27 to TRBJ1-1; tentatively, D is TRBD1 (6 bases). The CDR3 runs to 15 residues. The V end lost 2 bases, the J end lost 1 base, and 11 bases lay between the germline ends. CDR1 and CDR2 (germline): MNHEY, SMNVEV (reference sequence).

A single count supports this clone. The chain couples TRBV18 to TRBJ1-3, with TRBD1 matching over 8 bases. The germline V gene encodes CDR1 KGHSH and CDR2 LQKENI. V gave up 5 bases and J gave up 4 bases; unmatched junction bases: 7. This CDR3 spans 15 amino acids. CDR3 amino acids: CASSAGQGNGNTIYF. CDR3 nucleotides: TGTGCCAGCTCAGCCGGACAGGGTAACGGAAACACCATATATTTT.

The chain recombines TRBV18 with TRBJ1-2; a weak D match, TRBD1 (6 bases). The CDR3 sequence is 13 residues long. V was cut by 3 bases and J by 8 bases, with 13 bases left in between. The V gene's germline CDR1 is KGHSH and CDR2 LQKENI. The CDR3 protein is CASSPDSRGGYTF. The CDR3 bases are TGTGCCAGCTCACCGGACAGTCGAGGAGGCTACACCTTC.

In nucleotides, the CDR3 is TGTGCCAGTAGTCCACGGGGGGGGCGACAAGAGACCCAGTACTTC. Protein: CASSPRGGRQETQYF. This rearrangement joins TRBV19 to TRBJ2-5; 8 bases agree with TRBD2. Unmatched junction bases numbered 7, after V lost 5 bases and J lost 2 bases. CDR3 size: 15 residues. From germline, CDR1 is LNHDA and CDR2 SQIVND (reference sequence).

J is TRBJ2-3 and V is TRBV19; 8 bases match TRBD2. The CDR3 spans 16 residues. The trim removed 3 bases at V and 0 bases at J, leaving 5 bases unmatched. CDR1 is LNHDA and CDR2 is SQIVND in the germline V gene (reference sequence). The CDR3 DNA reads TGTGCCAGTAGTATGGGAAGCGGGAGCAGCACAGATACGCAGTATTTT. Amino acids: CASSMGSGSSTDTQYF.

This clone occurred once. This rearrangement joins TRBV6-2 or TRBV6-3 to TRBJ1-1; tentative D call: TRBD1 (5 bases). CDR1 and CDR2 from the germline V gene are MNHEY and SVGEGT. CDR3 length: 15 residues. The V end lost 6 bases, the J end lost 0 bases, and 14 bases lay between the germline ends. The CDR3 protein is CASSAGRTLNTEAFF. The CDR3 DNA reads as TGTGCCAGCAGCGCGGGACGGACTTTGAACACTGAAGCTTTCTTT.

Concerning this clone itself: The identical CDR3 is also encoded by other nucleotide sequences in the sample. The chain links TRBV7-2 to TRBJ2-2; 11 bases are a match to TRBD2. This CDR3 comprises 17 residues. After removal of 1 base from V and 1 base from J, the junction contained 2 bases not matched to a gene. In germline, CDR1 is SGHTA, CDR2 FQGNSA. CDR3 amino acids: CASSLGLAGGNTGELFF. CDR3 DNA: TGTGCCAGCAGCTTAGGCCTAGCGGGGGGGAACACCGGGGAGCTGTTTTTT.

This chain links TRBV29-1 with TRBJ1-3; 8 bases map to TRBD1. Germline CDR1 reads SQVTM; CDR2 reads ANQGSEA. After removal of 4 bases from V and 1 base from J, the junction contained 3 bases not matched to a gene. CDR3 size: 14 residues. CDR3 sequence reads: CSVGTGFSGNTIYF. As DNA, the CDR3 is TGCAGCGTTGGGACAGGGTTTTCTGGAAACACCATATATTTT.

This chain connects TRBV5-6 to TRBJ2-5; D is perhaps TRBD2 (7 bases). This CDR3 has 16 amino acids. V shed 4 bases and J shed 1 base, with 17 bases lying between them. Germline V gene data show CDR1 as SGHDT and CDR2 as YYEEEE. CDR3 DNA sequence: TGTGCCAGCAGCAACAGGGCGGGGGAGGTCCAAGAGACCCAGTACTTC. This codes for CASSNRAGEVQETQYF.

The CDR3 loop is CASSSREATEAFF. The CDR3 DNA reads TGCGCCAGCAGCTCCAGGGAGGCCACTGAAGCTTTCTTT. This chain joins TRBV5-1 and TRBJ1-1, with D possibly being TRBD1 (5 bases). V lost 3 bases and J lost 4, with 10 bases in between. Germline values: CDR1 SGHRS, CDR2 YFSETQ. This CDR3 region has 13 residues.

The CDR3 DNA reads as TGTGCCAGCACCCTAGTTGGCAGCTCCTATAATTCACCCCTCCACTTT. Translating it yields CASTLVGSSYNSPLHF. This rearrangement joins TRBV28 to TRBJ1-6, with D uncertain. The germline CDR1 and CDR2 sequences are MDHEN and SYDVKM. The CDR3 contains 16 residues. V was pared by 7 bases and J by 0 bases, with 13 bases between.

This clone was detected only a few times. This chain uses TRBV5-6 with TRBJ1-2; 7 bases agree with TRBD1. Trimming took 5 bases from V and 2 from J; bases not matched to a gene: 3. Per the germline V gene, CDR1 is SGHDT and CDR2 is YYEEEE. This CDR3 contains 13 residues. In DNA, the CDR3 is TGTGCCAGCAGGCGGGACAGCAACTATGGCTACACCTTC. As protein: CASRRDSNYGYTF.

CDR3 in amino acids: CASSGEGFQPQHF. CDR3 DNA sequence: TGTGCCAGTAGTGGGGAGGGATTTCAGCCCCAGCATTTT. The chain links TRBV19 to TRBJ1-5; D remains unclear. Germline V gene data show CDR1 as LNHDA and CDR2 as SQIVND (reference sequence). The germline V and J ends were trimmed by 5 bases and 6 bases, with 11 bases remaining between them. The CDR3 has 13 amino acids.